This T cell receptor (beta chain) was identified in a study of blood T cell repertoires in COVID-19. For the study at large: Whether acute or convalescent, the COVID-19 samples came from the United States, Italy and Spain. The cDNA or gDNA used as material had been derived from T cells, B-cell-depleted T cells, or PBMCs.

The V end was cut by 0 bases, the J end by 0 bases, with 6 bases between. In germline, CDR1 is SGDLS, CDR2 YYNGEE. The CDR3 contains 14 residues. How the authors handled the data: Estimated nucleated cell counts came from reference gene primer amplification. Only in-frame clones appear in the TCRdb table, and some are missing; sequencing was by immunoSEQ multiplex PCR. V and J calls and clone size come straight from that table; D and trimming were deduced from the DNA. This table has around 170,000 clones, 65% to 85% appearing once. The TCR was taken from a woman aged 55-69 years with acute or convalescent COVID-19. This rearrangement joins TRBV9 to TRBJ1-1; no firm D call. The specimen sequenced was peripheral blood. The CDR3 loop reads CASSVGHLNTEAFF. CDR3 bases: TGTGCCAGCAGCGTAGGGCATTTGAACACTGAAGCTTTCTTT.